The rows below give T cell receptor beta chains drawn from one sample of a study of T cell responses to AZD1222 COVID-19 vaccine. Libraries were prepared by immunoSEQ multiplex PCR; TCRdb keeps only in-frame clonotypes and omits some of them. The sample yields about 100,000 clones, 85% to 90% seen once. Here the sequenced sample was peripheral blood, taken 28 days after the second AZD1222 dose. These receptors originate from an adult who received the AZD1222 COVID-19 vaccine. CDR3s include the opening cysteine and the closing phenylalanine or tryptophan. The D gene is left open where the match is weak. Size is omitted from some rows. Given values are once, few, many or a class for expanded clones.

clone_size,d_call,j_call,v_call,cdr3_nt,cdr3_aa
.,TRBD2,TRBJ2-3,TRBV3-1/TRBV3-2,TGTGCCAGCAGCCCCGGACTAGCGTGGGGCACAGATACGCAGTATTTT,CASSPGLAWGTDTQYF
.,.,TRBJ1-5,TRBV6-1,TGTGCCAGCAGTGAAGCGGACGGGCATGGACCCCAGCATTTT,CASSEADGHGPQHF
.,TRBD1,TRBJ2-3,TRBV9,TGTGCCAGCAGCTCAACAGGGGGAGTAGATACGCAGTATTTT,CASSSTGGVDTQYF
.,.,TRBJ2-1,TRBV13,TGTGCCAGCAGCTTCCATGGGACTGGCTCCTACAATGAGCAGTTCTTC,CASSFHGTGSYNEQFF
.,.,TRBJ1-1,TRBV7-9,TGTGCCAGCAGCTTAGGACAAAACACTGAAGCTTTCTTT,CASSLGQNTEAFF
.,TRBD1,TRBJ1-1,TRBV7-2,TGTGCCAGCAGCTCACGGACAGGGGGGACTGAAGCTTTCTTT,CASSSRTGGTEAFF
few,.,TRBJ2-7,TRBV4-2,TGTGCCAGCAGCCAGGAAGTGTTTAAAGGGACTTTCGACTCCTACGAGCAGTACTTC,CASSQEVFKGTFDSYEQYF
few,TRBD1,TRBJ1-1,TRBV29-1,TGCAGCGGCGGACAGGGGAACACTGAAGCTTTCTTT,CSGGQGNTEAFF
.,.,TRBJ1-1,TRBV5-6,TGTGCCAGCAGCTTGGTGGGGGGCAGAATAGCTTTCTTT,CASSLVGGRIAFF
.,.,TRBJ1-6,TRBV6-1,TGTGCCAGCAGTGAGTTACGGGGGGGCGCCACCTATAATTCACCCCTCCACTTT,CASSELRGGATYNSPLHF
.,.,TRBJ1-6,TRBV6-8,TGTGCCAGCACCGGGACGGGCTCCGGGGGTTCACCCCTCCACTTT,CASTGTGSGGSPLHF
once,.,TRBJ2-5,TRBV6-5,TGTGCCAGCCACCGGGACATAAAAGAGACCCAGTACTTC,CASHRDIKETQYF
.,.,TRBJ2-1,TRBV27,TGTGCCAGCAGTTACCGGACTAGGGGGTCTGAGCAGTTCTTC,CASSYRTRGSEQFF
.,.,TRBJ2-7,TRBV6-5,TGTGCCAGCATAACAACCGCGCACTCCTACGAGCAGTACTTC,CASITTAHSYEQYF
.,TRBD2,TRBJ2-2,TRBV28,TGTGCCAGCAGCTCGGTAGCGGGAGTTAACACCGGGGAGCTGTTTTTT,CASSSVAGVNTGELFF
.,.,TRBJ1-3,TRBV30,TGTGCCTGGAGTTTGAGTGCAGCGGACACCATATATTTT,CAWSLSAADTIYF
.,TRBD2,TRBJ2-3,TRBV6-2/TRBV6-3,TGTGCCAGCAGTTACGTGGGACTAGCTGGGGATACGCAGTATTTT,CASSYVGLAGDTQYF
.,.,TRBJ2-7,TRBV6-5,TGTGCCAGCAGTTACGGGGGGATCTCCTACGAGCAGTACTTC,CASSYGGISYEQYF
once,TRBD1,TRBJ1-2,TRBV6-6,TGTGCCAGTGCGACAGGGGCACAGAACTATGGCTACACCTTC,CASATGAQNYGYTF
.,TRBD1,TRBJ1-4,TRBV5-1,TGCGCCAGCAGCCTTGGACAGGGTGGCAATGAAAAACTGTTTTTT,CASSLGQGGNEKLFF
.,.,TRBJ1-2,TRBV7-9,TGTGCCAGCAGCTTTAGCTCCTACGGCGGCTACACCTTC,CASSFSSYGGYTF
few,TRBD2,TRBJ2-3,TRBV5-1,TGCGCCAGCGGAGGACTAGCGGGACGGGGGTCGGGCACAGATACGCAGTATTTT,CASGGLAGRGSGTDTQYF
.,.,TRBJ1-3,TRBV27,TGTGCCAGCAGCTATTCAAGCAGGACCATGGACACCATATATTTT,CASSYSSRTMDTIYF
.,.,TRBJ1-1,TRBV18,TGTGCCAGCTCACCAAAGAGGGGTCGGACTGAAGCTTTCTTT,CASSPKRGRTEAFF
.,.,TRBJ1-1,TRBV11-2,TGTGCCAGCAGCTTAGTGTACACCGGATGGAACACTGAAGCTTTCTTT,CASSLVYTGWNTEAFF
.,.,TRBJ1-5,TRBV7-9,TGTGCCAGCAGCCTGGATAGCCAGGGAGGCCAGCCCCAGCATTTT,CASSLDSQGGQPQHF
.,TRBD2,TRBJ2-5,TRBV5-1,TGCGCCAGCAGCTTGGCCGCGACTAGCGGACCACAAGAGACCCAGTACTTC,CASSLAATSGPQETQYF
.,.,TRBJ2-7,TRBV5-4,TGTGCCAGCAGCTATGGGACATCACCATCCTACGAGCAGTACTTC,CASSYGTSPSYEQYF
.,.,TRBJ1-5,TRBV6-5,TGTGCCAGCAGAAGGGAAGAGGGAGGCAATCAGCCCCAGCATTTT,CASRREEGGNQPQHF
.,.,TRBJ1-1,TRBV4-2,TGTGCCAGCAGCTCCCGTGGCAAGGGAAAGAACACTGAAGCTTTCTTT,CASSSRGKGKNTEAFF
.,.,TRBJ1-1,TRBV18,TGTGCCAGCTCTAGGACAGAACCGGGCACTGAAGCTTTCTTT,CASSRTEPGTEAFF
.,.,TRBJ1-6,TRBV18,TGTGCCAGCTCACCAGCCAGGGATAATTCACCCCTCCACTTT,CASSPARDNSPLHF
few,TRBD2,TRBJ2-7,TRBV7-9,TGTGCCAGCAGCTTAGCCGGGACTAGCACCTACGAGCAGTACTTC,CASSLAGTSTYEQYF
.,.,TRBJ2-2,TRBV6-2/TRBV6-3,TGTGCCAGCAGCCTACACTCGGGAACCGGGGAGCTGTTTTTT,CASSLHSGTGELFF
once,.,TRBJ1-4,TRBV18,TGTGCCAGCTCACCGAGTCCAAAGGACGAAAAACTGTTTTTT,CASSPSPKDEKLFF
.,TRBD2,TRBJ2-1,TRBV27,TGTGCCATCAGGACTAGCGGGAGCTATGAGCAGTTCTTC,CAIRTSGSYEQFF
.,.,TRBJ1-2,TRBV4-2,TGTGCCAGCAGCCACGGGCCCTTCGGCTACACCTTC,CASSHGPFGYTF
.,TRBD2,TRBJ2-5,TRBV19,TGTGCCAGTAGTCTCACGGGGACTAGCAGTAGAGAGACCCAGTACTTC,CASSLTGTSSRETQYF
.,.,TRBJ2-2,TRBV11-3,TGTGCCAGCTCAAACGGGGGCATCAACACCGGGGAGCTGTTTTTT,CASSNGGINTGELFF
.,.,TRBJ2-7,TRBV7-6,TGTGCCAGCAGCTTGGGTCCCCTACCATCCTACGAGCAGTACTTC,CASSLGPLPSYEQYF
.,.,TRBJ2-3,TRBV18,TGTGCCAGCTCACCCGGGGCCGGCACAGATACGCAGTATTTT,CASSPGAGTDTQYF
.,.,TRBJ2-7,TRBV12-3/TRBV12-4,TGTGCCAGCAGTTTAGCCAGGGGCAACGAGCAGTACTTC,CASSLARGNEQYF
.,.,TRBJ1-2,TRBV5-1,TGCGCCAGCAGCGTACTATTCTTTTCTAACTATGGCTACACCTTC,CASSVLFFSNYGYTF
.,TRBD1,TRBJ1-1,TRBV6-5,TGTGCCAGCTTACCGGGACAGAACCTGAACACTGAAGCTTTCTTT,CASLPGQNLNTEAFF
.,TRBD1,TRBJ1-3,TRBV7-2,TGTGCCAGCAGCTCGACAGGGGGCTCTGGAAACACCATATATTTT,CASSSTGGSGNTIYF
.,TRBD1,TRBJ2-5,TRBV7-3,TGTGCCAGCAGCTTAATGGCGACAGGGGGCTTGAAGACCCAGTACTTC,CASSLMATGGLKTQYF
.,.,TRBJ2-7,TRBV27,TGTGCCAGCAGCCCGAATAGGGGCGAGCAGTACTTC,CASSPNRGEQYF
.,.,TRBJ1-3,TRBV7-8,TGTGCCAGCGTACCTCCGTGGGGCTCTGGAAACACCATATATTTT,CASVPPWGSGNTIYF
.,.,TRBJ1-5,TRBV2,TGTGCCAGCAGTGGTGAAATCTGGGCGGAAAGCAATCAGCCCCAGCATTTT,CASSGEIWAESNQPQHF
.,.,TRBJ1-5,TRBV7-4,TGTGCCAGCAGCTCTCGAGTTCGACAGCCCCAGCATTTT,CASSSRVRQPQHF
.,.,TRBJ1-4,TRBV10-2,TGCGCCAGCAGTGCACCGGGCAGGGGTGACGAAAAACTGTTTTTT,CASSAPGRGDEKLFF
.,.,TRBJ2-6,TRBV4-3,TGCGCCAGCAGCCAAGAAGGGGGGTCCTCTGGGGCCAACGTCCTGACTTTC,CASSQEGGSSGANVLTF
few,.,TRBJ1-2,TRBV18,TGTGCCAGCTCCCCCACAGAATCCTATGGCTACACCTTC,CASSPTESYGYTF
.,TRBD1,TRBJ1-2,TRBV3-1/TRBV3-2,TGTGCCAGCAGCCAAGGTAGCAGGGGGCAAGGCTACACCTTC,CASSQGSRGQGYTF
.,TRBD2,TRBJ2-3,TRBV7-2,TGTGCCAGCAGCTTCGGACTAGCGGGGGGTTTAGTAGATACGCAGTATTTT,CASSFGLAGGLVDTQYF
once,.,TRBJ1-5,TRBV19,TGTGCCAGTAGTATTATTACAGGTAGGATTGCTAGCAATCAGCCCCAGCATTTT,CASSIITGRIASNQPQHF
.,.,TRBJ2-1,TRBV20-1,TGCAGTGTCGAGGCCCAGCATGAGCAGTTCTTC,CSVEAQHEQFF